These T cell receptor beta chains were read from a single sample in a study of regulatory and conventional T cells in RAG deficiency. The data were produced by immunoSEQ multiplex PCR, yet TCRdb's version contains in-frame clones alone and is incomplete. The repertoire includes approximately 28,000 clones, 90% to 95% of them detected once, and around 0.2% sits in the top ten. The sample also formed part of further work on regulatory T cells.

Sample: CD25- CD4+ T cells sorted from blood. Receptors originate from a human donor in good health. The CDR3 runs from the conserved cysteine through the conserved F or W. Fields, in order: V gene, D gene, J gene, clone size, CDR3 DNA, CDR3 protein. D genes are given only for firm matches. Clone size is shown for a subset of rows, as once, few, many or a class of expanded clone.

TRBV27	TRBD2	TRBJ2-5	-	TGTGCCAGCAGTTCATGGGAGGGCGCCAGGGAGACCCAGTACTTC	CASSSWEGARETQYF
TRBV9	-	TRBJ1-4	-	TGTGCCAGCAGCGTTCAGGGGACTAATGAAAAACTGTTTTTT	CASSVQGTNEKLFF
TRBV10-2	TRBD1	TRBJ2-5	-	TGCGCCAGCAGTACGAACAGGGGGCGGTCGGAGACCCAGTACTTC	CASSTNRGRSETQYF
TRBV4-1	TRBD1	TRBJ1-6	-	TGCGCCAGCAGCCAAGAAGGCAGGGACAGCCCAAGCTCCTATAATTCCCCCCTCCACTTT	CASSQEGRDSPSSYNSPLHF
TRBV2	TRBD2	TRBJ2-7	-	TGTGCCAGCGGGCGGGGGGCTGGCGAGCAGTACTTC	CASGRGAGEQYF
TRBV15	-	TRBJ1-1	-	TGTGCCACCAGCAAAGAAATATTGGAGATGGGAGACACTGAAGCTTTCTTT	CATSKEILEMGDTEAFF
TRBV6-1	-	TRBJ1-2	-	TGTGCCAGCAGCGAACGACAATTTGATGGCTACACCTTC	CASSERQFDGYTF
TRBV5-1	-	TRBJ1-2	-	TGCGCCAGCAGCTCGCCGGGAATTCACTACACCTTC	CASSSPGIHYTF
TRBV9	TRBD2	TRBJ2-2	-	TGTGCCAGCAGCGTAGGTAGCGGGGCGAGACAGTACACCGGGGAGCTGTTTTTT	CASSVGSGARQYTGELFF
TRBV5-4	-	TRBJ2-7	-	TGTGCCAGCAGCTTGGACAGAAACTACGAGCAGTACTTC	CASSLDRNYEQYF
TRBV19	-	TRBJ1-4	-	TGTGCCAGTAGCTTGACAGCAACTAATGAAAAACTGTTTTTT	CASSLTATNEKLFF
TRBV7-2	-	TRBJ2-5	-	TGTGCCAGCAGCTTAAGGGTGGAGGGGACCCAGTACTTC	CASSLRVEGTQYF
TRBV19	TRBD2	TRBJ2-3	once	TGTGCCAGTAGTCTGTCACTAGCGGGGGGCCGGGTAGATACGCAGTATTTT	CASSLSLAGGRVDTQYF
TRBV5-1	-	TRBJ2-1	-	TGCGCCAGCAGCTTGATGGGGCCCCTCAATGAGCAGTTCTTC	CASSLMGPLNEQFF
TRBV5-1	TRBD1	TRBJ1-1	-	TGCGCCAGCAGCTTGGGAGGACAGGGGGCGATAGGGACTGAAGCTTTCTTT	CASSLGGQGAIGTEAFF
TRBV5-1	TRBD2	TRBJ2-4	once	TGCGCCAGCAGCTTGGTTCTAGCGGGGAAAAACATTCAGTACTTC	CASSLVLAGKNIQYF
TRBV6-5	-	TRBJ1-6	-	TGTGCCAGCAGTTACTGGGGGTCAGAGGACAGCCCCCTCCACTTT	CASSYWGSEDSPLHF
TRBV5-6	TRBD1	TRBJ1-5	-	TGTGCCAGCAGCTCAACCGGGACAGGGGTTCAGCCCCAGCATTTT	CASSSTGTGVQPQHF
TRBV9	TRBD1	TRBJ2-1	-	TGTGCCAGCAGCCCCATAGGACAGGGCCCCTACAATGAGCAGTTCTTC	CASSPIGQGPYNEQFF
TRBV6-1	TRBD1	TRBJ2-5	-	TGTGCCGCCAAACAGGGGGCCCAAGAGACCCAGTACTTC	CAAKQGAQETQYF
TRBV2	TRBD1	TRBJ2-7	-	TGTGCCAGCAGTGGGGGAGGGACAGGGTCCTACGAGCAGTACTTC	CASSGGGTGSYEQYF
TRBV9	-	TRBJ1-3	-	TGTGCCAGCAGCGTAGCTCCGGGGGATGGAAACACCATATATTTT	CASSVAPGDGNTIYF
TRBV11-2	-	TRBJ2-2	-	TGTGCCAGCAGCCGGGGACTGTCATTGGGGGAGCTGTTTTTT	CASSRGLSLGELFF
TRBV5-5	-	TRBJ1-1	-	TGTGCCAGCAGCTTGCAAGGTCCGGCCACAGCTGAAGCTTTCTTT	CASSLQGPATAEAFF
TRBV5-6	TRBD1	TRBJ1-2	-	TGTGCCAGCAGCCTAAGACAGGGCGATGGCTACACCTTC	CASSLRQGDGYTF
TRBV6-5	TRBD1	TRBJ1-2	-	TGTGCCAGCAGTTCCCCGGGACAGGGGATAGCCGGCTACACCTTC	CASSSPGQGIAGYTF
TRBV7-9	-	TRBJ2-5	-	TGTGCCAGCAGCTTTTCGACTAGAGCGTACCAAGAGACCCAGTACTTC	CASSFSTRAYQETQYF
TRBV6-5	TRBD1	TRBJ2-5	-	TGTGCCAGCAGTTACTCGAGTGGGACAGGGGGGGAGACCCAGTACTTC	CASSYSSGTGGETQYF
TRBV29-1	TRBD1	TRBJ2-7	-	TGCAGCGTCGCAGGACAGGGTGGCCACGAGCAGTACTTC	CSVAGQGGHEQYF
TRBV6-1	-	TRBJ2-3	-	TGTGCCAGCAGTGAAGCGCAGGTGGCGTCTAGCACAGATACGCAGTATTTT	CASSEAQVASSTDTQYF
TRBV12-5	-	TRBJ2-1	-	TGTGCTAGTGGTTTGGAACAGGGGGGGGTCAATGAGCAGTTCTTC	CASGLEQGGVNEQFF
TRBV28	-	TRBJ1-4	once	TGTGCCAGCAGGGCCGAACGGGCTAATGAAAAACTGTTTTTT	CASRAERANEKLFF
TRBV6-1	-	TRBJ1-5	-	TGTGCCAGCAGTGTTGAGGGATACCAGCCCCAGCATTTT	CASSVEGYQPQHF
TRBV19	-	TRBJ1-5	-	TGTGCCAGTAGTATAGGCCATGAAGGGGTCGGCCAGCCCCAGCATTTT	CASSIGHEGVGQPQHF
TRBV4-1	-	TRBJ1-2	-	TGCGCCAGCAGCCAACCACCCACGGGGAACTATGGCTACACCTTC	CASSQPPTGNYGYTF
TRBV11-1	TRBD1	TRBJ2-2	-	TGTGCCATTCTACCGGGACAGGCCAGCTCGAACACCGGGGAGCTGTTTTTT	CAILPGQASSNTGELFF